The 17 T cell receptor beta chains given below trace back to one sample, sequenced in a study of T cell responses to AZD1222 COVID-19 vaccine. The data were produced by immunoSEQ multiplex PCR, yet TCRdb's version contains in-frame clones alone and is incomplete. The sample lists 250,000 to 300,000 clones, roughly 93% seen once, with 0.55% in the top ten. The sequences come from peripheral blood, collected 28 days after the second AZD1222 dose. These receptors were collected from an adult who received the AZD1222 COVID-19 vaccine.

The chain uses TRBV28 and TRBJ1-2; a weak D match, TRBD1 (5 bases). V gave up 7 bases and J gave up 8 bases, with 17 bases separating them. The CDR3 spans 13 residues. The germline gives CDR1 MDHEN, CDR2 SYDVKM. The CDR3 sequence: CASKAGTLRGYTF. CDR3 DNA sequence: TGTGCCAGCAAGGCAGGGACTTTACGAGGCTACACCTTC.

This chain joins TRBV7-2 and TRBJ2-1, with 12 bases fitting TRBD2. V lost 1 base to trimming and J lost 0 bases; unmatched junction nucleotides: 7. The CDR3 sequence is 19 residues long. Germline CDR1 and CDR2: SGHTA and FQGNSA. The CDR3 here is CASSLVGTSGLSSYNEQFF. The CDR3 DNA reads TGTGCCAGCAGCTTAGTTGGGACTAGCGGGCTAAGCTCCTACAATGAGCAGTTCTTC.

The chain combines TRBV10-3 with TRBJ1-1; D may be TRBD1 (6 bases). Trimming took off 3 bases at V and 6 bases at J, with 17 bases between the two ends. This CDR3 contains 15 residues. Germline V lookup: CDR1 ENHRY, CDR2 SYGVKD. The chain's CDR3 is CAISDQQGRMAEAFF. The CDR3 DNA reads TGTGCCATCAGTGATCAACAGGGAAGGATGGCTGAAGCTTTCTTT.

This chain joins TRBV30 and TRBJ2-1; D may be TRBD1 or TRBD2 (6 bases each). This CDR3 comprises 15 residues. Germline V gene data show CDR1 as GTSNPN and CDR2 as SVGIG (reference sequence). This CDR3 reads CASGEGGPKYNEQFF. DNA of the CDR3: TGTGCTTCTGGAGAGGGGGGACCCAAGTACAATGAGCAGTTCTTC.

The rearrangement uses TRBV24-1 and TRBJ2-5; 12 positions agree with TRBD1. CDR3 length equals 14 residues. The germline V gene encodes CDR1 KGHDR and CDR2 SFDVKD. The junction had 6 bases not matched to a gene; V was cut back by 7 bases and J by 7 bases. CDR3 protein: CATRGQGARGTQYF. Here the CDR3 DNA reads TGTGCCACCAGGGGACAGGGGGCGAGGGGGACCCAGTACTTC.

The chain has TRBV12-3 or TRBV12-4 and TRBJ2-7; D is unclear. The CDR3 runs to 13 residues. V was pared by 0 bases and J by 5 bases, with 8 bases between. The CDR3 is CASSLATVHEQYF. CDR3 in DNA: TGTGCCAGCAGTTTAGCGACTGTCCACGAGCAGTACTTC.

The J gene is TRBJ1-1, the V gene TRBV28; perhaps TRBD1 as D (6 bases). Trimming removed 2 bases at V and 9 bases at J, with 10 bases between. Looked up from germline, CDR1 is MDHEN and CDR2 is SYDVKM. This CDR3 is built from 12 residues. In DNA form, the CDR3 reads TGTGCCAGCAGTTTACTCGACAGGAAAGCTTTCTTT. Residues: CASSLLDRKAFF.

The chain uses TRBV11-2 and TRBJ1-5, with 8 bases lining up with TRBD1. V was pared by 5 bases and J by 5 bases, with 17 bases of the junction left unmatched. The CDR3 contains 18 residues. Germline V gene lookup returns CDR1 SGHAT and CDR2 FQNNGV. The CDR3 reads CASSRARDRSRPDQPQHF. In DNA form, the CDR3 reads TGTGCCAGCAGCCGAGCCAGGGACAGGTCCCGCCCGGATCAGCCCCAGCATTTT.

Here the CDR3 reads CASSSGLAGAKNIQYF. DNA for the CDR3: TGTGCCAGCAGCTCAGGACTAGCGGGGGCCAAAAACATTCAGTACTTC. The rearrangement joins TRBV9 to TRBJ2-4; TRBD2 aligns across 12 bases. The V gene end was trimmed by 4 bases and the J gene end by 1 base; junction bases not matched to a gene: 3. Germline assignment: CDR1 SGDLS and CDR2 YYNGEE. The CDR3 totals 16 residues.

The gene calls are TRBV12-3 or TRBV12-4 and TRBJ2-1; D is unresolved. V was pared by 5 bases and J by 9 bases, with 11 bases between. CDR3 size: 12 residues. The CDR3 reads CASSRFEAEQFF. The CDR3 DNA reads as TGTGCCAGCAGTCGATTCGAGGCTGAGCAGTTCTTC.

This chain uses TRBV5-1 with TRBJ1-1; D uncertain. Trimming cost V 0 bases and J 5 bases, with 17 bases left between them. Germline V gives CDR1 SGHRS, CDR2 YFSETQ. This CDR3 comprises 16 residues. This chain's CDR3 is CASSLDRPRGWTEAFF. The CDR3 DNA sequence: TGCGCCAGCAGCTTGGATAGGCCGCGAGGTTGGACTGAAGCTTTCTTT.

The J gene is TRBJ2-2, the V gene TRBV6-5; D ambiguous. The V gene's germline CDR1 is MNHEY and CDR2 SVGAGI. V was trimmed by 5 bases and J by 7 bases, leaving 11 bases between them. The CDR3 has 13 residues. The CDR3 sequence is CASSQKVLGELFF. CDR3 nucleotide sequence: TGTGCCAGCAGTCAAAAGGTCCTCGGGGAGCTGTTTTTT.

The chain links TRBV9 to TRBJ2-1; D is unresolved. Deletions cut 0 bases from V and 7 bases from J, with 5 bases between. CDR1 and CDR2 (germline): SGDLS, YYNGEE. The length of the CDR3 is 12 residues. CDR3 protein: CASSVGKNEQFF. The CDR3 DNA reads TGTGCCAGCAGCGTAGGAAAAAATGAGCAGTTCTTC.

V and J are TRBV6-1 and TRBJ2-7, with unresolved D. Looked up from germline, CDR1 is MNHNS and CDR2 is SASEGT. The CDR3 runs 12 residues. V lost 3 bases and J lost 4, with 7 bases in between. The CDR3 is CASSESEYEQYF. CDR3 nucleotides: TGTGCCAGCAGTGAGTCGGAATACGAGCAGTACTTC.

The rearrangement links TRBV4-3 to TRBJ1-2; D perhaps matches TRBD1 (5 bases). Germline assignment: CDR1 LGHNA and CDR2 YSLEER. The CDR3 spans 16 residues. Trimming cost V 0 bases and J 5 bases, with 16 bases left between them. The CDR3 is CASSQDLGKGLYGYTF. CDR3 in DNA: TGCGCCAGCAGCCAAGATTTAGGGAAGGGGCTATATGGCTACACCTTC.

J is TRBJ2-1 and V is TRBV7-3; D is unresolved. The CDR3 loop spans 14 amino acids. Germline assignment: CDR1 SGHTA and CDR2 FQGTGA. Trimming left V 5 bases short and J 7 bases short, with 15 bases between. CDR3: CASSASGPQNEQFF. CDR3 DNA sequence: TGTGCCAGCAGCGCTAGTGGCCCCCAGAATGAGCAGTTCTTC.

The CDR3 loop reads CASSVGGGYTF. The CDR3 nucleotides read TGTGCCAGCAGTGTCGGGGGGGGCTACACCTTC. The chain carries TRBV25-1 and TRBJ1-2, with D maybe TRBD1 (5 bases). Between the trimmed V and J ends, which lost 4 bases and 8 bases, there was a span of 8 bases. The germline V gene has CDR1 MGHDK and CDR2 SYGVNS. The CDR3 covers 11 residues.